This T cell receptor (beta chain) comes out of a study of STAT5B mutations in CD4+ large granular lymphocyte leukemia. The assay was immunoSEQ multiplex PCR, and TCRdb's table has in-frame clones only and misses some. In the table there are more than 30,000 clones, 69% of which are singletons. The material sequenced was CD4+ T cells from blood buffy coats. This clonotype was sampled from a human donor in good health.

This chain's CDR3 is CASSIRGNEKLFF. Here the CDR3 DNA reads TGTGCCAGCAGCATAAGAGGGAATGAAAAACTGTTTTTT. The chain combines TRBV7-2 with TRBJ1-4; no reliable D call. The germline CDR1 and CDR2 sequences are SGHTA and FQGNSA. V was clipped by 5 bases and J by 5 bases, with 9 bases between them. The CDR3 contains 13 residues.